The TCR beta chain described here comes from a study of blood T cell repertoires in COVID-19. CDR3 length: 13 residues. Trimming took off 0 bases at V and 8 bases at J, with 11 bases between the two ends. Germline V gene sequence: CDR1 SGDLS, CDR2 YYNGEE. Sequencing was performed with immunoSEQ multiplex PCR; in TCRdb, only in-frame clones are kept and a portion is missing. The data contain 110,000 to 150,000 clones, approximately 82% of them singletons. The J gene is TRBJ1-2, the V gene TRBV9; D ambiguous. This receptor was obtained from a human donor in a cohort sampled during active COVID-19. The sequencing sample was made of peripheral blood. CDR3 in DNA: TGTGCCAGCAGCGTAGGCGGGAGAGTGGGCTACACCTTC. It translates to CASSVGGRVGYTF.